These 10 T cell receptor beta chains were all obtained from the same sample, sequenced in a study of blood T cell repertoires in COVID-19. TCRdb keeps only in-frame clones here, not all; method: immunoSEQ multiplex PCR. The sample lists roughly 220,000 clones, around 84% occurring once. The sequencing sample was made of peripheral blood. These TCRs come from a man aged 50 to 59 who had recovered from COVID-19.

The rearrangement uses TRBV28 and TRBJ2-7; D perhaps matches TRBD1 (6 bases). V lost 3 bases and J 6 bases, leaving 15 bases between the germline ends. The CDR3 length is 14 residues. CDR1 is MDHEN and CDR2 is SYDVKM in the germline V gene. The CDR3 DNA sequence: TGTGCCAGCAGTTTTCCCACAGGGTTTGGCGAGCAGTACTTC. Translating gives CASSFPTGFGEQYF.

V is TRBV9 and J is TRBJ2-7, with a possible D match to TRBD2 (6 bases). V gave up 4 bases and J gave up 4 bases, with 9 bases separating them. The length of the CDR3 is 12 residues. The germline CDR1 and CDR2 sequences are SGDLS and YYNGEE. The CDR3 nucleotides read TGTGCCAGCAGCCCGGGGGAGTACGAGCAGTACTTC. The encoded protein is CASSPGEYEQYF. Combining the CDR3 with reference TRBV9 and TRBJ2-7 gives the whole variable domain DSGVTQTPKHLITATGQRVTLRCSPRSGDLSVYWYQQSLDQGLQFLIQYYNGEERAKGNILERFSAQQFPDLHSELNLSSLELGDSALYFCASSPGEYEQYFGPGTRLTVT.

Worth noting for this clone: One end of the junction does not line up with germline, which may come from a read error. The chain carries TRBV20-1 and TRBJ1-2; 7 bases are shared with TRBD1. CDR1 and CDR2 from the germline V gene are DFQATT and SNEGSKA (reference sequence). This CDR3 region has 10 residues. CDR3 loop: CSARVLGTAF. CDR3 DNA: TGCAGTGCTAGAGTCCTCGGGACAGCCTTC.

V is TRBV6-1 and J is TRBJ1-2; no clear D gene. Trimming shortened V by 3 bases and J by 2 bases, and 4 bases separated the two germline ends. In germline, CDR1 is MNHNS, CDR2 SASEGT. The CDR3 has 12 residues. In DNA form, the CDR3 reads TGTGCCAGCAGTGACAGAAACTATGGCTACACCTTC. The encoded protein is CASSDRNYGYTF.

This chain joins TRBV5-4 and TRBJ2-2; TRBD1 agrees at 9 bases. The CDR3 loop spans 17 amino acids. V lost 0 bases to trimming and J lost 4 bases; unmatched junction nucleotides: 7. Germline CDR1 SGHNT, CDR2 YYREEE (reference sequence). The CDR3 DNA follows: TGTGCCAGCAGCTTGGCCGGGGGACAGGGATTCACCGGGGAGCTGTTTTTT. Its protein is CASSLAGGQGFTGELFF.

The chain employs TRBV6-5 and TRBJ2-7, with 7 nucleotides matching TRBD2. V shed 8 bases and J 5 bases; nucleotides not matched to a gene: 12. Looked up from germline, CDR1 is MNHEY and CDR2 is SVGAGI. CDR3 size: 14 residues. This chain's CDR3 is CASGRGGSPHEQYF. The CDR3 DNA sequence: TGTGCCAGCGGTCGTGGCGGGAGTCCCCACGAGCAGTACTTC.

This clone turned up a few times. This sequence joins TRBV30 and TRBJ1-6; tentatively, D is TRBD1 (6 bases). In germline, CDR1 is GTSNPN, CDR2 SVGIG (reference sequence). Trimming removed 0 bases from V and 9 bases from J, with 12 bases in between. The CDR3 is 14 residues long. The chain's CDR3 is CAWSVGGLGSPLHF. The CDR3 region has the DNA TGTGCCTGGAGTGTAGGGGGTTTGGGTTCACCCCTCCACTTT.

The chain couples TRBV6-5 to TRBJ2-7, with no clear D. CDR1 is MNHEY and CDR2 is SVGAGI in the germline V gene. Trimming stripped 9 bases from V and 2 bases from J, with 17 bases between. The CDR3 loop spans 14 amino acids. CDR3 loop: CASPTWAYTYEQYF. CDR3 coding DNA: TGTGCCAGTCCGACGTGGGCGTATACCTACGAGCAGTACTTC.

This chain joins TRBV29-1 and TRBJ2-5; 10 bases are a match to TRBD1. Germline trimming cut 5 bases from V and 5 bases from J; bases unmatched to any gene: 5. Germline values: CDR1 SQVTM, CDR2 ANQGSEA. The CDR3 is 13 amino acids. CDR3 DNA: TGCAGCGTTCGGGGACAGGGGTGGGAGACCCAGTACTTC. Translating gives CSVRGQGWETQYF.

The chain has TRBV28 and TRBJ2-5; maybe TRBD1 (5 bases). In germline, CDR1 is MDHEN, CDR2 SYDVKM. This CDR3 has 13 residues. The germline V and J ends were trimmed by 4 bases and 3 bases, with 9 bases remaining between them. For the CDR3, the DNA is TGTGCCAGCAGTTCAAGACAGAAAGAGACCCAGTACTTC. This sequence encodes CASSSRQKETQYF.